A single TCR beta chain is shown here with its context. It has no known antigen specificity. Per-nucleotide qualities are absent, and no much larger clonotype sits a single base away. The germline V gene encodes CDR1 SGHVS and CDR2 FNYEAQ. The germline V and J ends show losses of 5 bases and 0 bases respectively, and no gene match explains 17 bases of the junction. The CDR3, from cysteine to phenylalanine, totals 19 residues. The retained sequence is limited to the CDR3, 57 bases, with the frame set at the first base. Systemically healthy Caucasian individuals from Russia, 39 in total and aged roughly 6 to 100 years, were included as donors. About 10 milliliters of peripheral blood were drawn from each donor into EDTA-treated Vacutainer tubes. PBMCs were isolated by Ficoll-Paque density-gradient centrifugation, with at least 6 million obtained per sample. Trizol reagent was used to extract total RNA from PBMCs, with at least 5 micrograms per sample. For every donor, flow cytometry on a PBMC aliquot measured the percentage of naive CD45RAhigh/CD27high T cells.

The data are from a study of blood T cells in healthy people across ages (dated by TCRdb to the mid-2010s). Regarding the study in general: In model experiments, template switching captured about one uniquely barcoded TCR beta cDNA molecule for every two T cells. To track age-related changes in TCR beta repertoire diversity, the study relied on deep sequencing normalized with unique cDNA molecular identifiers. Donors were grouped into four age groups: young (average approximately 16 years), middle-aged (about 38), aged (62) and long-lived (about 82). To avoid experimental bias, donors of different ages were spread randomly across the sequencing lanes. For two donors (one aged 18 to 29 and one aged 80 or older), the study analyzed two additional independent replicas of 1 million unique cDNA reads from the same blood draw.

Library method: 5' RACE. The sequencer listed for this sample is Illumina HiSeq 2500. A second PCR of about 6 to 11 cycles was run with a J-beta primer mix and a sample-barcoded 5' primer. Each TCR beta cDNA molecule received a unique molecular identifier from a template-switch 5' adaptor carrying 12 random nucleotides. Each sample yielded at least 3 million CDR3-containing paired-end reads. All of the RNA was converted into first-strand cDNA using the Mint cDNA synthesis kit, with a TRBC-specific oligonucleotide serving as the primer. Following uracil-DNA glycosylase treatment, all cDNA underwent a first 18-cycle PCR with the universal primers M1SS and BC2_uni_R. For the original study's pipeline: Normalization of each sample was performed by random selection of 1 million high-quality reads, each carrying a distinct molecular identifier. Instead of being binned into consensus sequences, reads that shared molecular identifiers were thrown out. CDR3 identification, clonotype clustering and error correction used MiTCR with a Q25 quality threshold and the strictest error-elimination algorithm. A nonparametric unseen species model with Euler transformation was used to estimate lower-bound total TCR beta diversity. TCRdb trimmed public reads at Q25 via fastp, called clones via MiXCR and kept in-frame beta chains. Each entry is one CDR3 protein sequence, shown with its most common DNA and genes. TCRdb assigned the V and J calls; the authors' analysis was not used. The sample has 850,000 to 950,000 distinct CDR3 sequences on record, under 35% of them singletons. The ten largest clones capture approximately 15% of the sample.

General findings and caveats noted by the study authors: The percentage of naive T cells measured by flow cytometry correlated strongly with observed TCR beta diversity. Because donor CMV infection status was unknown, age-related changes in expanded clonotypes were potentially confounded. Bulk unsorted PBMC profiling prevented conclusive comparison of naive and antigen-experienced compartments. Estimates of total diversity from one million sequenced T cells were regarded as lower bounds and underestimates. The long-lived group showed more naive CD4+ T cells, fewer expanded clones and increased TCR diversity than the aged group, suggesting age selection. Observed TCR beta diversity per million T cells fell roughly linearly with age, and a significant reduction was already apparent by age about 43.

The TCR originated in a woman of 80 years or more in good health. The chain employs TRBV7-6 and TRBJ1-1; 8 bases in between match TRBD1. Sequenced: blood. The CDR3 sequence is CASSRRSRGHGLMNTEAFF. The bases are TGTGCCAGCAGCCGTCGGTCCAGGGGGCACGGCCTAATGAACACTGAAGCTTTCTTT.